The 22 T cell receptor beta chains below all came from one sample that was sequenced in a study of Siglec-9 on CD8 T cells in melanoma. Libraries were prepared by immunoSEQ multiplex PCR; TCRdb keeps only in-frame clonotypes and omits some of them. The sample has approximately 35,000 clones, more than 65% seen once. The material sequenced was Siglec-9- CD8+ T cells sorted from blood. Receptor source: a human donor in good health.

The chain couples TRBV6-6 to TRBJ1-2; 9 positions match TRBD1. The CDR3 spans 13 residues. The J segment lost 7 bases and the V segment lost 7 bases, leaving 7 bases of the junction unmatched. Germline CDR1 MNHNY, CDR2 SVGAGI (reference sequence). CDR3 nucleotide sequence: TGTGCCAGCATCACAGGGGGCGCTTCTGGCTACACCTTC. It yields the protein CASITGGASGYTF.

The rearrangement uses TRBV19 and TRBJ2-1; TRBD2 might be the D (5 bases). Trimming removed 8 bases from V and 6 bases from J, with 17 bases in between. Germline V gives CDR1 LNHDA, CDR2 SQIVND (reference sequence). The CDR3 length is 14 residues. The CDR3 protein is CASSVEDLGNEQFF. CDR3 bases: TGTGCCAGTTCGGTGGAGGATCTCGGCAATGAGCAGTTCTTC.

This clone showed up just a few times. The chain joins TRBV27 to TRBJ1-1, with a weak D call TRBD1 (6 bases). V was clipped by 5 bases and J by 8 bases, with 12 bases between them. This CDR3 is built from 12 residues. CDR1 and CDR2 (germline): MNHEY, SMNVEV (reference sequence). CDR3 nucleotide sequence: TGTGCCAGCAGTCCTGAGGGGGGGGAAGCTTTCTTT. This gives the protein CASSPEGGEAFF.

By frequency in the sample, this clone is medium-sized. The rearrangement uses TRBV2 and TRBJ1-6; 8 nucleotides agree with TRBD1. V trimming: 4 bases; J trimming: 7 bases; junction bases outside the gene matches: 6. This CDR3 is built from 15 residues. Per the germline V gene, CDR1 is SNHLY and CDR2 is FYNNEI. CDR3 sequence (DNA): TGTGCCAGCAGTGGATCGACAGGGGCCAATTCACCCCTCCACTTT. Amino acid sequence: CASSGSTGANSPLHF.

The chain combines TRBV10-1 with TRBJ2-7; no definite D call. The V end lost 0 bases, the J end lost 9 bases, and 9 bases lay between the germline ends. Germline V lookup: CDR1 WNHNN, CDR2 SYGVQD (reference sequence). The CDR3 spans 12 residues. CDR3 DNA: TGCGCCAGCAGTGAGTCGACGGACGGGCAGTACTTC. This translates into CASSESTDGQYF.

This chain joins TRBV6-6 and TRBJ2-1; D might be TRBD2 (6 bases). CDR1 and CDR2 (germline): MNHNY, SVGAGI (reference sequence). The length of the CDR3 is 14 residues. Trimming removed 4 bases at V and 5 bases at J, with 12 bases between. The CDR3 DNA follows: TGTGCCAGCAGTTCGGAGGGAATAAACAATGAGCAGTTCTTC. It codes for CASSSEGINNEQFF.

This clone turned up a few times. The V call is TRBV30, the J call TRBJ1-1; 8 bases fit TRBD1. This CDR3 is built from 13 residues. The V and J ends lost 2 bases and 3 bases, in that order; junction bases with no gene match: 2. Germline V CDR1 and CDR2: GTSNPN, SVGIG (reference sequence). The CDR3 nucleotides read TGTGCCTGGAGTTCAGGGGGCTACACTGAAGCTTTCTTT. This codes for CAWSSGGYTEAFF. Together with reference TRBV30 and TRBJ1-1, the CDR3 gives the full variable domain: SQTIHQWPATLVQPVGSPLSLECTVEGTSNPNLYWYRQAAGRGLQLLFYSVGIGQISSEVPQNLSASRPQDRQFILSSKKLLLSDSGFYLCAWSSGGYTEAFFGQGTRLTVV.

The CDR3 sequence: CASSQDALSYEQYF. As DNA, the CDR3 is TGCGCCAGCAGCCAAGATGCGCTCTCCTACGAGCAGTACTTC. This chain connects TRBV4-1 to TRBJ2-7; D unresolved. The V gene's germline CDR1 is MGHRA and CDR2 YSYEKL. The V and J ends lost 0 bases and 0 bases respectively, with 6 bases between them. There are 14 residues in the CDR3.

The chain joins TRBV27 to TRBJ2-2, with D possibly matching TRBD1 (6 bases). This CDR3 contains 14 residues. Trimming stripped 5 bases from V and 8 bases from J, with 15 bases between. From germline, CDR1 is MNHEY and CDR2 SMNVEV (reference sequence). The CDR3 DNA is TGTGCCAGCAGTCAGGGGACCCTTTTTGGGGAGCTGTTTTTT. Translation: CASSQGTLFGELFF.

This chain connects TRBV28 to TRBJ1-6; tentatively, D is TRBD1 (5 bases). This CDR3 region has 14 residues. V lost 8 bases to trimming and J lost 8 bases, with 16 bases between them. In germline, CDR1 is MDHEN, CDR2 SYDVKM. This CDR3 is CASGWGGSYSPLHF. The CDR3 bases are TGTGCCAGCGGATGGGGGGGATCGTATTCACCCCTCCACTTT.

The chain links TRBV27 to TRBJ1-5; D is possibly TRBD1 (5 bases). Germline CDR1 and CDR2: MNHEY and SMNVEV (reference sequence). CDR3 length equals 15 residues. The ends were cut back, 0 bases at V and 5 bases at J, with 11 bases in the middle. CDR3 loop: CASSLSWGPHQPQHF. The CDR3 region has the DNA TGTGCCAGCAGTTTATCCTGGGGACCCCATCAGCCCCAGCATTTT.

J is TRBJ2-4 and V is TRBV6-4, with TRBD2 matching 12 bases. This CDR3 has 17 amino acids. Per the germline V gene, CDR1 is MRHNA and CDR2 is SNTAGT. The J segment lost 4 bases and the V segment lost 2 bases, leaving 6 bases of the junction unmatched. The CDR3, as DNA: TGTGCCAGCAGTGACACCGGGACTAGCGGGCCGAAAAACATTCAGTACTTC. Amino acids: CASSDTGTSGPKNIQYF.

The chain uses TRBV29-1 and TRBJ2-2; 7 bases line up with TRBD1. The length of the CDR3 is 14 residues. The germline gives CDR1 SQVTM, CDR2 ANQGSEA. Trimming cost V 6 bases and J 1 base; bases outside gene matches: 5. The CDR3 coding sequence is TGCAGCGTGCTGGACAGGAGGAACACCGGGGAGCTGTTTTTT. As protein: CSVLDRRNTGELFF.

The rearrangement joins TRBV28 to TRBJ2-7; TRBD1 might be the D (5 bases). The CDR3 contains 14 residues. Germline CDR1 and CDR2: MDHEN and SYDVKM. Trimming took off 7 bases at V and 0 bases at J, with 13 bases between the two ends. DNA for the CDR3: TGTGCCAGCACCCATACCGACAGCTCCTACGAGCAGTACTTC. Its protein is CASTHTDSSYEQYF.

V and J are TRBV5-1 and TRBJ2-7; 11 nucleotides line up with TRBD2. From germline, CDR1 is SGHRS and CDR2 YFSETQ. The V segment lost 0 bases and the J segment 4 bases; nucleotides outside the gene matches: 3. There are 15 residues in the CDR3. The CDR3 spells CASSLVAGGRYEQYF. The CDR3 nucleotides read TGCGCCAGCAGCTTGGTAGCGGGAGGGCGGTACGAGCAGTACTTC. The full variable domain, rest sourced from reference TRBV5-1 and TRBJ2-7, is KAGVTQTPRYLIKTRGQQVTLSCSPISGHRSVSWYQQTPGQGLQFLFEYFSETQRNKGNFPGRFSGRQFSNSRSEMNVSTLELGDSALYLCASSLVAGGRYEQYFGPGTRLTVT.

The genes are TRBV7-9 and TRBJ2-3; no definite D call. The CDR3 extends over 15 amino acids. The germline V gene encodes CDR1 SEHNR and CDR2 FQNEAQ (reference sequence). V gave up 3 bases and J gave up 0 bases, with 10 bases separating them. As DNA, the CDR3 is TGTGCCAGCAGCTTCGGTAAAATAAGCACAGATACGCAGTATTTT. It yields the protein CASSFGKISTDTQYF.

The chain is built from TRBV6-5 and TRBJ2-7, with D tentatively TRBD2 (5 bases). The CDR3 length is 13 residues. The V gene lost 4 bases and the J gene lost 1 base, with 8 bases spanning the gap. Germline V CDR1 and CDR2: MNHEY, SVGAGI. The CDR3 here is CASSWGASYEQYF. Here the CDR3 DNA reads TGTGCCAGCAGTTGGGGAGCGTCCTACGAGCAGTACTTC.

This chain links TRBV7-8 with TRBJ2-1, with D possibly TRBD1 on 5 matching bases. CDR1 and CDR2 (germline): SGHVS, FQNEAQ. The CDR3 length is 17 residues. Trimming cost V 5 bases and J 6 bases, with 23 bases left between them. The CDR3 loop is CASSQVGVGEVSNEQFF. The CDR3 coding sequence is TGTGCCAGCAGCCAAGTAGGGGTCGGCGAAGTCAGCAATGAGCAGTTCTTC.

There are a few counts of this clone. The chain has TRBV27 and TRBJ1-1, with 8 nucleotides matching TRBD1. The V gene's germline CDR1 is MNHEY and CDR2 SMNVEV (reference sequence). This CDR3 is 16 amino acids long. V trimming: 4 bases; J trimming: 3 bases; junction bases outside the gene matches: 10. Written as DNA, the CDR3 is TGTGCCAGCAGTTCATTCACCGGGACAGGAGACACTGAAGCTTTCTTT. Amino acids: CASSSFTGTGDTEAFF.

The chain is built from TRBV6-6 and TRBJ2-3; 7 bases align to TRBD2. The CDR3 contains 15 residues. Trimming removed 4 bases from V and 3 bases from J; junction bases left unmatched: 7. The germline gives CDR1 MNHNY, CDR2 SVGAGI (reference sequence). CDR3 bases: TGTGCCAGCAGTTCGGCAAGCGGGGAAACAGATACGCAGTATTTT. This sequence encodes CASSSASGETDTQYF.

This clone was recorded a few times. The gene calls are TRBV2 and TRBJ1-5; no firm D call. The length of the CDR3 is 15 residues. The germline gives CDR1 SNHLY, CDR2 FYNNEI. V lost 2 bases, J lost 1 base, and 9 bases lay in between. In DNA, the CDR3 is TGTGCCAGCAGTGAAAATAGCTGGAGCAATCAGCCCCAGCATTTT. Protein sequence: CASSENSWSNQPQHF. Full variable domain (remainder filled in from reference TRBV2 and TRBJ1-5): EPEVTQTPSHQVTQMGQEVILRCVPISNHLYFYWYRQILGQKVEFLVSFYNNEISEKSEIFDDQFSVERPDGSNFTLKIRSTKLEDSAMYFCASSENSWSNQPQHFGDGTRLSIL.

The V gene is TRBV30, the J gene TRBJ1-2; 7 nucleotides match TRBD1. The V segment lost 3 bases and the J segment 7 bases; nucleotides outside the gene matches: 11. Germline V gene data show CDR1 as GTSNPN and CDR2 as SVGIG (reference sequence). The CDR3 consists of 14 residues. The CDR3 loop is CAWSLVEGAGGYTF. DNA of the CDR3: TGTGCCTGGAGCCTCGTGGAGGGGGCAGGTGGCTACACCTTC.